This is a list of T cell receptor beta chains from one sample in a study of graft-versus-host responses after intestinal transplantation. Clones were read by immunoSEQ multiplex PCR, and TCRdb kept only the in-frame ones, dropping some. This table has over 100,000 clones, roughly 93% appearing once. Their recognized antigens are unknown. The material was unstimulated CD4+ T cells sorted from spleen or lymph node cells, obtained before intestinal transplant. These receptor sequences come from a human donor who received an intestinal transplant. CDR3s include the opening cysteine and the closing phenylalanine or tryptophan. A D gene is named only where the DNA matches it firmly. A row's size may be missing; if present it is once, few, many or a size class.

NA	TRBV27	NA	TRBJ1-2	CASSLRANYGYTF	TGTGCCAGCAGTTTACGGGCGAACTATGGCTACACCTTC
once	TRBV19	TRBD1	TRBJ1-1	CASSIFGTAMNTEAFF	TGTGCCAGTAGTATCTTCGGGACAGCCATGAACACTGAAGCTTTCTTT
NA	TRBV28	NA	TRBJ1-2	CASRLLQLGGYTF	TGTGCCAGCAGGCTCCTACAACTGGGTGGCTACACCTTC
NA	TRBV7-3	TRBD2	TRBJ2-1	CASSLRPLAGEFNEQFF	TGTGCCAGCAGCTTAAGGCCACTAGCGGGAGAATTCAATGAGCAGTTCTTC
NA	TRBV9	NA	TRBJ2-2	CASSPQRQNTGELFF	TGTGCCAGCAGCCCCCAGAGGCAGAACACCGGGGAGCTGTTTTTT
NA	TRBV7-2	NA	TRBJ1-5	CASSFKGDQPQHF	TGTGCCAGCAGCTTCAAAGGCGATCAGCCCCAGCATTTT
NA	TRBV5-1	TRBD1	TRBJ2-1	CASSSGQTYNEQFF	TGCGCCAGCAGCTCGGGACAGACCTACAATGAGCAGTTCTTC
NA	TRBV5-1	TRBD2	TRBJ2-2	CASSLDGLAGILGGELFF	TGCGCCAGCAGCTTGGATGGACTAGCGGGGATCCTGGGCGGGGAGCTGTTTTTT
once	TRBV15	TRBD1	TRBJ1-2	CATSRDLGQARQGYTF	TGTGCCACCAGCAGGGACCTAGGACAGGCCCGCCAGGGCTACACCTTC
NA	TRBV7-9	NA	TRBJ2-3	CASSLEDSNTDTQYF	TGTGCCAGCAGCTTAGAGGACAGTAACACAGATACGCAGTATTTT
NA	TRBV7-2	NA	TRBJ2-7	CASSWVNYEQYF	TGTGCCAGCAGCTGGGTAAACTACGAGCAGTACTTC
NA	TRBV7-9	NA	TRBJ1-3	CASSVPRERNTIYF	TGTGCCAGCAGCGTACCCAGGGAGCGAAACACCATATATTTT
NA	TRBV10-2	TRBD2	TRBJ2-2	CASSEASGRAGFGELFF	TGCGCCAGCAGTGAGGCTAGCGGGAGGGCCGGATTCGGGGAGCTGTTTTTT
NA	TRBV19	NA	TRBJ1-3	CASSPGTFSGNTIYF	TGTGCCAGTAGTCCAGGGACCTTCTCTGGAAACACCATATATTTT
NA	TRBV7-9	NA	TRBJ2-3	CASSLTLVGNTDTQYF	TGTGCCAGCAGCTTAACCTTGGTGGGAAACACAGATACGCAGTATTTT
NA	TRBV10-1	TRBD2	TRBJ2-2	CASSPGTRGSGELFF	TGCGCCAGCAGTCCCGGGACTAGGGGTTCCGGGGAGCTGTTTTTT
NA	TRBV11-2	TRBD2	TRBJ2-1	CASSLGLAGNEQFF	TGTGCCAGCAGCTTGGGACTAGCGGGAAATGAGCAGTTCTTC
NA	TRBV7-2	NA	TRBJ2-5	CASSLFQVQETQYF	TGTGCCAGCAGCTTGTTCCAGGTTCAAGAGACCCAGTACTTC
NA	TRBV10-3	NA	TRBJ2-1	CAVGRYNEQFF	TGTGCCGTCGGCCGTTACAATGAGCAGTTCTTC
NA	TRBV11-2	NA	TRBJ2-7	CASSLGTVYEQYF	TGTGCCAGCAGCTTAGGGACAGTCTACGAGCAGTACTTC
NA	TRBV6-5	NA	TRBJ2-1	CASSYGGSSYNEQFF	TGTGCCAGCAGTTACGGCGGTAGCTCCTACAATGAGCAGTTCTTC
NA	TRBV28	NA	TRBJ1-1	CASSPPQAGPSAFF	TGTGCCAGCAGTCCTCCCCAAGCAGGACCCTCCGCTTTCTTT
NA	TRBV5-1	TRBD2	TRBJ2-5	CASSLAGGGETQYF	TGCGCCAGCAGCTTGGCGGGGGGAGGAGAGACCCAGTACTTC
NA	TRBV28	NA	TRBJ2-2	CASSLIGSTGELFF	TGTGCCAGCAGTTTAATAGGCAGCACCGGGGAGCTGTTTTTT